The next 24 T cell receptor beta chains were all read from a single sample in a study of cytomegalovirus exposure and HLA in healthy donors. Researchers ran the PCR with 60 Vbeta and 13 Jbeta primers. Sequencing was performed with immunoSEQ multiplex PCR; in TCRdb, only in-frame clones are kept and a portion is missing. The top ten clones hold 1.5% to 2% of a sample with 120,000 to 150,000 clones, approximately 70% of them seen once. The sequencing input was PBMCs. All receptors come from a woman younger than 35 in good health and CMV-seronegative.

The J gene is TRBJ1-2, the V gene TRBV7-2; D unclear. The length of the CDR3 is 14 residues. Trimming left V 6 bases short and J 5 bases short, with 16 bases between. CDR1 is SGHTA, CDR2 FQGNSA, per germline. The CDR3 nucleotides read TGTGCCAGCAGTAGGATCTCAACGGGTTATGGCTACACCTTC. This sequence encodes CASSRISTGYGYTF.

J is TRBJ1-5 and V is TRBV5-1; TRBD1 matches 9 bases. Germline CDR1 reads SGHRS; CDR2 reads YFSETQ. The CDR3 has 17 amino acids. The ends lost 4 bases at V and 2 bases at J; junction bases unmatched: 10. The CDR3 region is CASSPSPGQGGNQPQHF. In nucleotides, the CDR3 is TGCGCCAGCAGCCCCTCTCCGGGACAGGGTGGCAATCAGCCCCAGCATTTT.

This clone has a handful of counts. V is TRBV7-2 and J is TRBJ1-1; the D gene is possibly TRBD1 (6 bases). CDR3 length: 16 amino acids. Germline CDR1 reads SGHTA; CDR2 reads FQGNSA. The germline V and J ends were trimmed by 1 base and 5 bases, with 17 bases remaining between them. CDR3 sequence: CASSLVSGGERTEAFF. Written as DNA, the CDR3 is TGTGCCAGCAGCTTAGTATCGGGGGGCGAGAGGACTGAAGCTTTCTTT. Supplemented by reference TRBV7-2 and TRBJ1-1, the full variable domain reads GAGVSQSPSNKVTEKGKDVELRCDPISGHTALYWYRQSLGQGLEFLIYFQGNSAPDKSGLPSDRFSAERTGGSVSTLTIQRTQQEDSAVYLCASSLVSGGERTEAFFGQGTRLTVV.

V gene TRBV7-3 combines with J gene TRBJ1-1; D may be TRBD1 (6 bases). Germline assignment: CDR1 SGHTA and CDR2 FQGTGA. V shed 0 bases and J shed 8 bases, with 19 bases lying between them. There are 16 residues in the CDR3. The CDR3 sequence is CASSLTGGREIAEAFF. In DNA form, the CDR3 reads TGTGCCAGCAGCTTAACCGGGGGGCGCGAGATTGCCGAAGCTTTCTTT.

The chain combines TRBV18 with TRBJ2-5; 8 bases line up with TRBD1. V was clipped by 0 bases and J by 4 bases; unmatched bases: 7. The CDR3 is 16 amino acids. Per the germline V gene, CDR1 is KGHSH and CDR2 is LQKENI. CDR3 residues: CASSPPAGGLGETQYF. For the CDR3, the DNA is TGTGCCAGCTCACCACCGGCAGGGGGCTTGGGAGAGACCCAGTACTTC.

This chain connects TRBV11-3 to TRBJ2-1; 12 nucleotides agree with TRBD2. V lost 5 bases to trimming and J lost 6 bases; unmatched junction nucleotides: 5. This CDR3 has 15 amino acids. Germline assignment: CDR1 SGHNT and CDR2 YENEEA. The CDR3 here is CASSLLAGGVNEQFF. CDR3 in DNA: TGTGCCAGCAGCCTACTAGCGGGAGGCGTCAATGAGCAGTTCTTC.

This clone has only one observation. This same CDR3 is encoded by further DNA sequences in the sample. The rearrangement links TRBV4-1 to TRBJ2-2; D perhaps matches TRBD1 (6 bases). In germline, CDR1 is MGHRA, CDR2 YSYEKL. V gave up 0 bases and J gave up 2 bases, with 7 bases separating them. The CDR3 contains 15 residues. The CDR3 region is CASSQEGHNTGELFF. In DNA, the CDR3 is TGCGCCAGCAGCCAAGAGGGACACAACACCGGGGAGCTGTTTTTT.

The CDR3 loop reads CASSLRFRGPNTGELFF. In DNA form, the CDR3 reads TGTGCCAGCAGCTTGCGGTTCAGGGGTCCCAACACCGGGGAGCTGTTTTTT. V and J are TRBV5-8 and TRBJ2-2; D is perhaps TRBD1 (6 bases). Trimming left V 1 base short and J 2 bases short, with 15 bases between. The CDR3 contains 17 residues. The V gene's germline CDR1 is SGHTS and CDR2 YDEGEE.

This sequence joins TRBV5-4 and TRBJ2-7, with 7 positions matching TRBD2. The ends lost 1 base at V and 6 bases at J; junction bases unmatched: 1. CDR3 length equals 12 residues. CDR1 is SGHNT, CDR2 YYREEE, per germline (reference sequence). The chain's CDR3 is CASSLPGGEQYV. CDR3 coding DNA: TGTGCCAGCAGCTTGCCGGGGGGCGAGCAGTACGTC.

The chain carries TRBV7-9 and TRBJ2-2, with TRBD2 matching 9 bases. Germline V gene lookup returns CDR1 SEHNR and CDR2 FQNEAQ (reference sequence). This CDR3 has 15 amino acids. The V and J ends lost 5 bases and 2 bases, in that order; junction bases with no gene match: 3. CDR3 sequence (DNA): TGTGCCAGCAGCCTTAGCGGGGGCAACACCGGGGAGCTGTTTTTT. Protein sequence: CASSLSGGNTGELFF.

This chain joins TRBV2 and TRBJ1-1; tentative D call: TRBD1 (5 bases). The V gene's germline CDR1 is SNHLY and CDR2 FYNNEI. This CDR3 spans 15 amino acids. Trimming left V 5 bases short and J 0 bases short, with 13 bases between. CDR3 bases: TGTGCCAGCAGTAAGCATGACAGAATGAACACTGAAGCTTTCTTT. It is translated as CASSKHDRMNTEAFF. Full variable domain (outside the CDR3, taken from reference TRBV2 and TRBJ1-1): EPEVTQTPSHQVTQMGQEVILRCVPISNHLYFYWYRQILGQKVEFLVSFYNNEISEKSEIFDDQFSVERPDGSNFTLKIRSTKLEDSAMYFCASSKHDRMNTEAFFGQGTRLTVV.

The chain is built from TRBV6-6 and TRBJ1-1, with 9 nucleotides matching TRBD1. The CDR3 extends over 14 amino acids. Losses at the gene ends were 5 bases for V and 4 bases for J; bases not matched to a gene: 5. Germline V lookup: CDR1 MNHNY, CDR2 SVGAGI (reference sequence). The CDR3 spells CASSETGGTTEAFF. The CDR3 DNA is TGTGCCAGCAGTGAGACAGGGGGGACCACTGAAGCTTTCTTT.

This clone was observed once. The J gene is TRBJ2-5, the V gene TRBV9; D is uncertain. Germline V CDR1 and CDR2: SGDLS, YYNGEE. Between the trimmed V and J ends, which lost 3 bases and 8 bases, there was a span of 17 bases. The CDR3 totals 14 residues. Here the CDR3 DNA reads TGTGCCAGCAGCGCCTACCTGACTCGTGGTACCCAGTACTTC. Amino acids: CASSAYLTRGTQYF. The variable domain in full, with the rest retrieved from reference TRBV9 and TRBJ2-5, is DSGVTQTPKHLITATGQRVTLRCSPRSGDLSVYWYQQSLDQGLQFLIQYYNGEERAKGNILERFSAQQFPDLHSELNLSSLELGDSALYFCASSAYLTRGTQYFGPGTRLLVL.

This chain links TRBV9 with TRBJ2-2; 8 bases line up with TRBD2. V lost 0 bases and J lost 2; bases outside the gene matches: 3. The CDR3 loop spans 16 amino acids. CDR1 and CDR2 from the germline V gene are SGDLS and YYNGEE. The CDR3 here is CASSVGVAGNTGELFF. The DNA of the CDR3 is TGTGCCAGCAGCGTAGGAGTAGCGGGAAACACCGGGGAGCTGTTTTTT.

CDR3 sequence: CASSPEGVAGGYNEQFF. CDR3 sequence (DNA): TGTGCCAGCAGTCCCGAAGGGGTAGCGGGAGGCTACAATGAGCAGTTCTTC. V is TRBV2 and J is TRBJ2-1; 10 nucleotides match TRBD2. This CDR3 contains 17 residues. Germline V gene sequence: CDR1 SNHLY, CDR2 FYNNEI. Unmatched junction bases numbered 10, after V lost 5 bases and J lost 3 bases.

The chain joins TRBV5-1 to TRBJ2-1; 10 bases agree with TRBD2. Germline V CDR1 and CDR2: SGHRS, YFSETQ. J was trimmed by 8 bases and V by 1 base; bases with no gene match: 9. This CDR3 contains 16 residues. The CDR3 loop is CASSLSPSGSLDEQFF. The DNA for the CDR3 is TGCGCCAGCAGCTTGTCCCCTAGCGGGAGCTTGGATGAGCAGTTCTTC.

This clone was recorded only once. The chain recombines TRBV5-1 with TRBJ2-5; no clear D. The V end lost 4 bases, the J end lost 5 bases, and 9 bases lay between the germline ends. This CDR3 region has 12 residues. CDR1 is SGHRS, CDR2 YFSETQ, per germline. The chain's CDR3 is CASSRGEETQYF. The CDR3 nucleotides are TGCGCCAGCAGCCGAGGTGAGGAGACCCAGTACTTC.

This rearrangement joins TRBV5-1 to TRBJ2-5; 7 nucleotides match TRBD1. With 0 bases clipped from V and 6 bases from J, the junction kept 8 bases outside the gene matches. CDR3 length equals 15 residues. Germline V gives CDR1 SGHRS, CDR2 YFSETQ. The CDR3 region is CASSLARQGMKTQYF. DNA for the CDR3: TGCGCCAGCAGCTTGGCCCGACAGGGTATGAAGACCCAGTACTTC.

CDR3 DNA sequence: TGCGCCAGCAGTCGGCGGCCTGAAGCTTTCTTT. Encoded protein: CASSRRPEAFF. The chain couples TRBV23-1 to TRBJ1-1; D is ambiguous. TRBV23-1 is an open reading frame, and its role is uncertain. The CDR3 contains 11 residues. Trimming removed 4 bases from V and 6 bases from J, with 6 bases in between.

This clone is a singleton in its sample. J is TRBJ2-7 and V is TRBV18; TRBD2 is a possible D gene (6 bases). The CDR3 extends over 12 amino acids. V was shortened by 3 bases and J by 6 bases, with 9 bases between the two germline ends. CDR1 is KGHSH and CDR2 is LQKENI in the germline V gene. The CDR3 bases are TGTGCCAGCTCACCTGGAGGGGCCGAGCAGTACGTC. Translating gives CASSPGGAEQYV.

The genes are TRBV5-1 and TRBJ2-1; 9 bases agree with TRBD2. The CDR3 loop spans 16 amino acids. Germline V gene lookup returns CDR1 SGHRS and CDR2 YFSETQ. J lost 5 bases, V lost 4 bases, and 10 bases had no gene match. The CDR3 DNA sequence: TGCGCCAGCAGCCCTCGCAATAGCGGGAGAGACAATGAGCAGTTCTTC. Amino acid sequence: CASSPRNSGRDNEQFF.

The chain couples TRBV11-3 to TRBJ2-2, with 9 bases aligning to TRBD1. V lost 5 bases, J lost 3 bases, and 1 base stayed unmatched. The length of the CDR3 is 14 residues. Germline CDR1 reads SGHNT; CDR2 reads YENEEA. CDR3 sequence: CASSRTGDTGELFF. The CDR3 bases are TGTGCCAGCAGCCGGACAGGGGACACCGGGGAGCTGTTTTTT.

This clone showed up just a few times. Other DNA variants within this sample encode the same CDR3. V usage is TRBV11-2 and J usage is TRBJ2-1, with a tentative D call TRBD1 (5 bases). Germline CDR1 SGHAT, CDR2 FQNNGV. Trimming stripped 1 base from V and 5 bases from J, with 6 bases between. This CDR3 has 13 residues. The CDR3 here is CASSLARDNEQFF. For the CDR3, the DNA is TGTGCCAGCAGCTTAGCCAGGGACAATGAGCAGTTCTTC.

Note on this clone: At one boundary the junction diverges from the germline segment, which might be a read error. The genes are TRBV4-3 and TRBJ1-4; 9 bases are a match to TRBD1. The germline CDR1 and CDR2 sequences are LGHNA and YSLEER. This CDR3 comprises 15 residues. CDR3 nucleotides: TGCGCCACCAGCCGGGGCGACAGGGGGAGTGAAAAACTGTTTTTT. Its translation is CATSRGDRGSEKLFF.